The 3 T cell receptor beta chains presented below share a single source sample, sequenced in a study of cytomegalovirus exposure and HLA in healthy donors. The PCR contained 60 Vbeta and 13 Jbeta primers. TCRdb's copy holds only in-frame clones and misses some; the assay was immunoSEQ multiplex PCR. The sample carries almost 200,000 clones, about 85% recorded once. Input material: PBMCs. These receptor sequences come from a male donor in good health and CMV-seropositive.

The CDR3 DNA sequence: TGTGCCAGCAGCTTAGTTAGCGGGAGGGCGAGCACCGGGGAGCTGTTTTTT. Translating gives CASSLVSGRASTGELFF. The chain uses TRBV7-6 and TRBJ2-2, with TRBD2 identical over 11 bases. V lost 1 base and J lost 4; bases outside the gene matches: 5. Per germline, CDR1 SGHVS and CDR2 FNYEAQ. CDR3 length: 17 amino acids.

This chain connects TRBV7-2 to TRBJ2-5, with TRBD2 identical over 9 bases. Germline CDR1 reads SGHTA; CDR2 reads FQGNSA. Unmatched junction bases numbered 15, after V lost 6 bases and J lost 4 bases. This CDR3 is 17 amino acids long. CDR3 DNA: TGTGCCAGCAGGTCCCCGCGGGGGGGAGGTGCGGGAGAGACCCAGTACTTC. Protein sequence: CASRSPRGGGAGETQYF.

This clone was seen only once. Other DNA sequences of this sample code for an identical CDR3. The chain is built from TRBV6-6 and TRBJ1-1; possibly TRBD1 for D (5 bases). The CDR3 runs to 14 residues. V lost 2 bases to trimming and J lost 1 base, with 8 bases between them. CDR1 is MNHNY and CDR2 is SVGAGI in the germline V gene (reference sequence). CDR3 amino acids: CASSYGQGNTEAFF. CDR3 DNA sequence: TGTGCCAGCAGTTACGGGCAGGGGAACACTGAAGCTTTCTTT.